A selection of T cell receptor beta chains follows, all from one sample in a study of cytomegalovirus exposure and HLA in healthy donors. Clones were read by immunoSEQ multiplex PCR, and TCRdb kept only the in-frame ones, dropping some. The data hold around 120,000 clones, with around 86% observed a single time. What was sequenced was PBMCs. The receptors were gathered from a woman aged 25 to 39 in good health and CMV-seronegative. Both conserved end residues are trimmed from each CDR3.

TRBV11-2,ASRQPGRESYEQY
TRBV6-1,ASSGVTSGSYEQY
TRBV2,ASSDGRAGETQY
TRBV5-8,ASSLGRVRGQGAQGYGYT
TRBV30,AWRPPAGTEAF
TRBV28,ASTLGGSRLISTDTQY
TRBV19,ASSVTGGPNQPQH
TRBV9,ASSTTSTDTQY
TRBV10-2,ASSERGPAYEQY
TRBV10-2,ASRALNTEAF
TRBV27,ASSLSEGGPLSNEQF
TRBV7-7,ASSLFSLPEETQY
TRBV21-1,ASSNGQGATEAF
TRBV9,ASSVDRGNEKLF
TRBV9,ASSVYLAGSYNEQF
TRBV7-6,ASSLGQYNEKLF
TRBV6-5,ASTKLEAGANVLT